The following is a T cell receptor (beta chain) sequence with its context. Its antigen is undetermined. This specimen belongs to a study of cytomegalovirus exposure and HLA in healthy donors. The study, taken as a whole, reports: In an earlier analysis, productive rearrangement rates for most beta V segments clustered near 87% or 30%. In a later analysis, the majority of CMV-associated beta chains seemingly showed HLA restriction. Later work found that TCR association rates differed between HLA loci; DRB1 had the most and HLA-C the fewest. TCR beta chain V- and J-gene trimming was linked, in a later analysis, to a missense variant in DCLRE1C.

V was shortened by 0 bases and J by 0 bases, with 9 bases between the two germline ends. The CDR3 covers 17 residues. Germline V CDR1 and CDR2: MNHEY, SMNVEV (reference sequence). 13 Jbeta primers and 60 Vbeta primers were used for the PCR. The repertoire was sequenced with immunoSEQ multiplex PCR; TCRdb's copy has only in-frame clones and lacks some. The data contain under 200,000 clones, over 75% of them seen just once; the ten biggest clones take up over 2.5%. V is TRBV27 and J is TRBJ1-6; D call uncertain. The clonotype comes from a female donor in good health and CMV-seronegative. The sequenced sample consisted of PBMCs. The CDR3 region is CASSLSGPLSYNSPLHF. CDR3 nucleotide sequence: TGTGCCAGCAGTTTATCGGGCCCGCTCTCCTATAATTCACCCCTCCACTTT.